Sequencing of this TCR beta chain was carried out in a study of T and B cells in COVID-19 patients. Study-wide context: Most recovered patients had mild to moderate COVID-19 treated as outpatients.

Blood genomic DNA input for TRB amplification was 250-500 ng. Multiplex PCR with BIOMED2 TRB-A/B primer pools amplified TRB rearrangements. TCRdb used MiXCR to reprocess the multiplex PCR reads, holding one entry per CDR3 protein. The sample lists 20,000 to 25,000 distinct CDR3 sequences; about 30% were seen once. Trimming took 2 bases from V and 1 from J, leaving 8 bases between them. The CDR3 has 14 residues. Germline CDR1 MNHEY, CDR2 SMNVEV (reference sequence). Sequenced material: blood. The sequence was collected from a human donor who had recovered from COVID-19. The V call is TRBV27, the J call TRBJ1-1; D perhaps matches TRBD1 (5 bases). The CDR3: CASSLPGSNTEAFF. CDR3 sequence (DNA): TGTGCCAGCAGTTTACCAGGGTCGAACACTGAAGCTTTCTTT.